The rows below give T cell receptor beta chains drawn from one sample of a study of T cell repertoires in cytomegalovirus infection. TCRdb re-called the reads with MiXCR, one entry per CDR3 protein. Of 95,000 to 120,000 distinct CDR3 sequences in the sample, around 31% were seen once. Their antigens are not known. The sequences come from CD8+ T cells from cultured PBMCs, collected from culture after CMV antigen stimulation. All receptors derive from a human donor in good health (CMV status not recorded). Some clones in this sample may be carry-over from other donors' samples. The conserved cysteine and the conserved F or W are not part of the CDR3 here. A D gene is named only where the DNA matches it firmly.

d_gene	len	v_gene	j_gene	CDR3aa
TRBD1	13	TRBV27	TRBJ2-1	ASSFSGTGGSEQF
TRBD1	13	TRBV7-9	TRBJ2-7	ASSLDTGTGYEQY
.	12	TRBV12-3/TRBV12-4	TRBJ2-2	ASSFGSNTGELF
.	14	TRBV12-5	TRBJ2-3	ASGFGAELHTDTQY
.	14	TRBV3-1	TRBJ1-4	ASSPFYTLSNEKLF
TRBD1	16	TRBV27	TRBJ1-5	ASSLRPPLQGINQPQH
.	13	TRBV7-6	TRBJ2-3	ASSLGESGTDTQY
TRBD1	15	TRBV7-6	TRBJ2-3	ASSLADRGGDTDTQY
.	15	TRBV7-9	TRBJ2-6	ASSMGDSWAGANVLT
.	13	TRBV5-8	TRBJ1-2	ASSSRDYFNYGYT
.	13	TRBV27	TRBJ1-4	ASSPMGATNEKLF
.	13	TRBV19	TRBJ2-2	ASSSSGLITGELF
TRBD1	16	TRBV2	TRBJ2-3	ASRYSGTEFDSTDTQY
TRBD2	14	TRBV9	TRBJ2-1	ASSVATSGGSGEQF
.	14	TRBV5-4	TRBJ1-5	ASSLDRPVGNQPQH
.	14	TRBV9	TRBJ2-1	ASSSGRGSSYNEQF
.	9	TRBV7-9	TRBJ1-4	AIPHRENLV
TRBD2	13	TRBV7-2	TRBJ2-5	ASSLGGGALETQY
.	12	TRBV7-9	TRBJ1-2	ASSYGSEGRGYT
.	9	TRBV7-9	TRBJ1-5	ASSLPQPQH
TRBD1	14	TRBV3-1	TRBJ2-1	ASSPNKGGTEDEQF
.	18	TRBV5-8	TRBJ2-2	ASSFRLSLWRTMDTGELF
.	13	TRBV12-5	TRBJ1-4	ASGPVSATNEKLF
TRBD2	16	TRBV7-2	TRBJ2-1	ASSPLGGGRGVYNEQF
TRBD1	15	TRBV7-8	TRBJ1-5	ASSDIRGQAGNQPQH
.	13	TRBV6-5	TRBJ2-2	ASSYWTADTGELF
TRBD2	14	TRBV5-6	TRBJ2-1	ASSLRAGGPYNEQF
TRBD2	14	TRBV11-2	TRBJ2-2	ASSLLIGGASGELF